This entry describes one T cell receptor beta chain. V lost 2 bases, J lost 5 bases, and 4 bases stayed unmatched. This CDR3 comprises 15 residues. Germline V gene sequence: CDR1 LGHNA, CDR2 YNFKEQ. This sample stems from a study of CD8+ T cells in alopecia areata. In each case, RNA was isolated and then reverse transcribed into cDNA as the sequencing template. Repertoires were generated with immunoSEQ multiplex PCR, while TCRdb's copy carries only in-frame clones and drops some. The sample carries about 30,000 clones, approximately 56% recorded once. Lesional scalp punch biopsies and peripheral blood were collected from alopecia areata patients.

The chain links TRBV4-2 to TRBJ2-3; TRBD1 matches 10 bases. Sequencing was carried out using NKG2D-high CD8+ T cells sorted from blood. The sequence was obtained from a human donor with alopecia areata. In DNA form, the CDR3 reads TGTGCCAGCAGCCAACCCGGGACAGGGGAAGATACGCAGTATTTT. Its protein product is CASSQPGTGEDTQYF.